This T cell receptor (beta chain) was sequenced in a study of control samples from healthy donors and cancer patients. Germline lookup yields CDR1 MNHEY and CDR2 SVGAGI. Unmatched junction bases numbered 6, after V lost 8 bases and J lost 6 bases. The CDR3 sequence is 13 residues long. Sequenced by immunoSEQ multiplex PCR; TCRdb stores in-frame clones only, minus some. Here the sample spans tens of thousands of clones, approximately 90% being singletons. The sequence was obtained from a man aged 45-65 years with lung cancer. Sequenced input: PBMCs. The chain uses TRBV6-5 and TRBJ2-5; 10 positions match TRBD1. The CDR3 sequence: CASGTGDRKTQYF. The CDR3 DNA follows: TGTGCCAGCGGGACAGGGGATAGAAAGACCCAGTACTTC.